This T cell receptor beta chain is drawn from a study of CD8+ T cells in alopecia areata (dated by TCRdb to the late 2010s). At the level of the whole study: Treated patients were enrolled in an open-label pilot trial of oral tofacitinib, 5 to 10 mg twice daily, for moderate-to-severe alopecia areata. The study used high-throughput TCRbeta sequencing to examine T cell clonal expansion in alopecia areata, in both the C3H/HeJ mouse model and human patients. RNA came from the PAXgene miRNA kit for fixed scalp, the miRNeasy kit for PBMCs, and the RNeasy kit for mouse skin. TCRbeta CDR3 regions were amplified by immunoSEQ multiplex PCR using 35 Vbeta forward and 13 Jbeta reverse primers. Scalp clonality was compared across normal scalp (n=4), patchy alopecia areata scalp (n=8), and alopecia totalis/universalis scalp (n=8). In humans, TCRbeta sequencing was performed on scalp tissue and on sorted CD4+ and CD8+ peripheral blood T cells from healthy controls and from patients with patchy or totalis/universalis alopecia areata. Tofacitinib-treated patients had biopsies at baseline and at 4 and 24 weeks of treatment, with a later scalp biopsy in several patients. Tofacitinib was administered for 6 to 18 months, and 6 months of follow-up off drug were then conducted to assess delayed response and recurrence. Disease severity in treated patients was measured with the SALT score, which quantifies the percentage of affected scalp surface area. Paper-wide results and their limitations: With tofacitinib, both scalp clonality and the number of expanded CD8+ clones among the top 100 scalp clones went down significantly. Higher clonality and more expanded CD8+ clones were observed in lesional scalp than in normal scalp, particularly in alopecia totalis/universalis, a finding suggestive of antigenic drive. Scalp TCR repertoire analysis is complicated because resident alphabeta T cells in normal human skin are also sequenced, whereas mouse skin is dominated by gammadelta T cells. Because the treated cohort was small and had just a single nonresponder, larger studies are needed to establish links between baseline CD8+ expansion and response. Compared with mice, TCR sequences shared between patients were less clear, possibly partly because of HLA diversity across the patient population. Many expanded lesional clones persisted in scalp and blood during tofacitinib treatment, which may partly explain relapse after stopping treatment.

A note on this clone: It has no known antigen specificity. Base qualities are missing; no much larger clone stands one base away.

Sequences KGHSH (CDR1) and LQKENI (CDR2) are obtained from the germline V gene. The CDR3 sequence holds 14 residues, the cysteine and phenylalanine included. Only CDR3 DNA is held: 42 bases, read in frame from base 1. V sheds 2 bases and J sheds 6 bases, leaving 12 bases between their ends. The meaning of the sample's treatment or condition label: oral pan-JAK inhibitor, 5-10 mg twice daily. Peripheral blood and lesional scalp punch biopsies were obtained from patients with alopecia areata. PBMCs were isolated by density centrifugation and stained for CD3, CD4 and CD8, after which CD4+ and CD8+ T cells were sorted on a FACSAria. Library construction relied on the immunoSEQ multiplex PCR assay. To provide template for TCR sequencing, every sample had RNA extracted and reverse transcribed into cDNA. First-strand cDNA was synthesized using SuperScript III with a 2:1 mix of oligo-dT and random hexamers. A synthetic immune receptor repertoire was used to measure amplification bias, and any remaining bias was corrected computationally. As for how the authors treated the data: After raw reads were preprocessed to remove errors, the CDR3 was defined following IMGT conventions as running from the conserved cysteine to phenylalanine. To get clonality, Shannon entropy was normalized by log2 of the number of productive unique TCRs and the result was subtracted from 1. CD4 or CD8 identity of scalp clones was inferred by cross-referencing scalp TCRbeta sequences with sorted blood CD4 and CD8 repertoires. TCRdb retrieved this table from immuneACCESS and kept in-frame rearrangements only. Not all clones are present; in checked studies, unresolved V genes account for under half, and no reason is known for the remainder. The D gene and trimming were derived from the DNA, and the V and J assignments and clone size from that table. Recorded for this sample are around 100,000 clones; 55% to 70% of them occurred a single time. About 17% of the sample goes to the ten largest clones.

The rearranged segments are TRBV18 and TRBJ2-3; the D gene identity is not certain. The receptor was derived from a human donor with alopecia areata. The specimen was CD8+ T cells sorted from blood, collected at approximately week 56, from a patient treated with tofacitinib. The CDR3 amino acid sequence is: CASSPNRLADTQYF. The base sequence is TGTGCCAGCTCACCAAATCGGCTCGCGGATACGCAGTATTTT.